One sample yielded the 20 T cell receptor beta chains listed below, sequenced in a study of cytomegalovirus exposure and HLA in healthy donors. The primer mix had 60 Vbeta and 13 Jbeta primers. Produced via immunoSEQ multiplex PCR; TCRdb's table is partial and in-frame only. In the table there are approximately 110,000 clones, approximately 70% of which are singletons. Sequenced sample: PBMCs. The receptors derive from a man aged 25 to 40 in good health and CMV-seropositive.

The V and J genes are TRBV19 and TRBJ1-1; 9 bases are a match to TRBD1. Germline lookup yields CDR1 LNHDA and CDR2 SQIVND (reference sequence). The CDR3 has 16 amino acids. V was clipped by 5 bases and J by 1 base; unmatched bases: 8. The CDR3 reads CASSLGQGRENTEAFF. The CDR3 nucleotides read TGTGCCAGTAGTCTCGGACAGGGGAGGGAGAACACTGAAGCTTTCTTT.

The chain is built from TRBV2 and TRBJ1-1; D unresolved. Trimming pared 4 bases from V and 0 bases from J, leaving 9 bases between. The CDR3 spans 14 residues. CDR1 is SNHLY, CDR2 FYNNEI, per germline. CDR3 sequence (DNA): TGTGCCAGCAGTGCGCAGGTAATGAACACTGAAGCTTTCTTT. This translates into CASSAQVMNTEAFF.

The chain has TRBV30 and TRBJ2-1, with 11 bases identical to TRBD2. This CDR3 has 16 amino acids. The ends lost 2 bases at V and 1 base at J; junction bases unmatched: 4. The germline gives CDR1 GTSNPN, CDR2 SVGIG (reference sequence). The CDR3 nucleotides are TGTGCCTGGAGTCCAAGACTAGCGGGATCCTACAATGAGCAGTTCTTC. Amino acid sequence: CAWSPRLAGSYNEQFF.

V is TRBV18 and J is TRBJ1-2, with 7 bases identical to TRBD1. The CDR3 has 13 residues. The germline V gene encodes CDR1 KGHSH and CDR2 LQKENI. V lost 6 bases to trimming and J lost 7 bases; unmatched junction nucleotides: 8. The CDR3: CASSPTGKFGYTF. CDR3 DNA sequence: TGTGCCAGCTCGCCGACAGGGAAATTTGGCTACACCTTC. The full variable domain, rest sourced from reference TRBV18 and TRBJ1-2, is NAGVMQNPRHLVRRRGQEARLRCSPMKGHSHVYWYRQLPEEGLKFMVYLQKENIIDESGMPKERFSAEFPKEGPSILRIQQVVRGDSAAYFCASSPTGKFGYTFGSGTRLTVV.

This clone was detected only a few times. This chain joins TRBV28 and TRBJ2-1, with 9 bases lining up with TRBD1. Trimming cost V 4 bases and J 8 bases; bases outside gene matches: 6. The CDR3 extends over 14 amino acids. The germline CDR1 and CDR2 sequences are MDHEN and SYDVKM. For the CDR3, the DNA is TGTGCCAGCAGTTGGACGGGACAGGGTGATGAGCAGTTCTTC. Translated, it gives CASSWTGQGDEQFF.

This clone showed up just a few times. The gene calls are TRBV15 and TRBJ2-7, with 8 bases that match TRBD1. The CDR3 has 15 amino acids. Germline V lookup: CDR1 LNHNV, CDR2 YYDKDF (reference sequence). V was clipped by 1 base and J by 0 bases; unmatched bases: 2. The CDR3, as DNA: TGTGCCACCAGCAGAGGACAGGGGAGCTCCTACGAGCAGTACTTC. It encodes CATSRGQGSSYEQYF.

The chain combines TRBV30 with TRBJ1-3, with unresolved D. The length of the CDR3 is 12 residues. V gave up 4 bases and J gave up 4 bases, with 8 bases separating them. The germline CDR1 and CDR2 sequences are GTSNPN and SVGIG (reference sequence). The CDR3: CAWNRLGNTIYF. The CDR3 DNA reads TGTGCCTGGAATCGTCTGGGAAACACCATATATTTT. The whole variable domain, filled in from reference TRBV30 and TRBJ1-3, reads SQTIHQWPATLVQPVGSPLSLECTVEGTSNPNLYWYRQAAGRGLQLLFYSVGIGQISSEVPQNLSASRPQDRQFILSSKKLLLSDSGFYLCAWNRLGNTIYFGEGSWLTVV.

The J gene is TRBJ2-3, the V gene TRBV4-1; the D is unclear. Germline V lookup: CDR1 MGHRA, CDR2 YSYEKL. The CDR3 contains 16 residues. Trimming stripped 0 bases from V and 0 bases from J, with 10 bases between. The CDR3 sequence is CASSQDSRYSTDTQYF. DNA for the CDR3: TGCGCCAGCAGCCAAGATTCCAGGTATAGCACAGATACGCAGTATTTT.

This chain links TRBV19 with TRBJ1-1, with 9 bases lining up with TRBD1. The CDR3 runs to 14 residues. Germline V gene lookup returns CDR1 LNHDA and CDR2 SQIVND (reference sequence). Trimming took 5 bases from V and 5 from J; bases not matched to a gene: 6. The CDR3 protein is CASSWDRELTEAFF. In DNA form, the CDR3 reads TGTGCCAGTAGTTGGGACAGGGAGTTAACTGAAGCTTTCTTT.

This chain joins TRBV7-8 and TRBJ1-6; D remains ambiguous. Germline V gene lookup returns CDR1 SGHVS and CDR2 FQNEAQ. The CDR3 is made up of 15 amino acids. V lost 7 bases and J 10 bases, leaving 20 bases between the germline ends. CDR3 sequence: CASTQNQLTQSPLHF. The CDR3 nucleotides read TGTGCCAGCACCCAAAACCAACTAACCCAATCACCCCTCCACTTT.

The chain employs TRBV19 and TRBJ2-7; 12 bases align to TRBD2. Trimming removed 5 bases from V and 5 bases from J; junction bases left unmatched: 4. The CDR3 has 14 residues. Germline V gene data show CDR1 as LNHDA and CDR2 as SQIVND (reference sequence). CDR3 loop: CASSWASGGDEQYF. CDR3 DNA: TGTGCCAGTAGTTGGGCTAGCGGGGGGGACGAGCAGTACTTC.

In this sample, this clone turned up a few times. The chain uses TRBV11-2 and TRBJ2-1; D ambiguous. Germline V CDR1 and CDR2: SGHAT, FQNNGV. Trimming took 4 bases from V and 8 from J, leaving 18 bases between them. The CDR3 spans 15 residues. CDR3 sequence: CASSSWSLVRDEQFF. The CDR3 DNA is TGTGCCAGCAGCTCGTGGTCCTTGGTCCGGGATGAGCAGTTCTTC.

The genes are TRBV2 and TRBJ1-6, with TRBD1 as a possible D gene (5 bases). Germline lookup yields CDR1 SNHLY and CDR2 FYNNEI. Trimming removed 7 bases from V and 7 bases from J, with 17 bases in between. The CDR3 length is 15 residues. The CDR3 sequence: CASIQYQGRNSPLHF. The DNA of the CDR3 is TGTGCCAGCATTCAATATCAGGGAAGGAATTCACCCCTCCACTTT.

This chain joins TRBV9 and TRBJ2-3; TRBD1 might be the D (6 bases). CDR1 is SGDLS and CDR2 is YYNGEE in the germline V gene. The CDR3 sequence is 15 residues long. V was cut by 4 bases and J by 0 bases, with 12 bases left in between. The CDR3 here is CASSLRTVSTDTQYF. The CDR3 DNA reads TGTGCCAGCAGCCTAAGGACAGTTAGCACAGATACGCAGTATTTT.

CDR3 coding DNA: TGTGCCAGCAGCGCGCCAGTTTTGGATACGCAGTATTTT. As protein: CASSAPVLDTQYF. The chain has TRBV9 and TRBJ2-3; D not certain. Between the trimmed V and J ends, which lost 3 bases and 6 bases, there was a span of 11 bases. Germline loops: CDR1 SGDLS, CDR2 YYNGEE. The CDR3 extends over 13 amino acids.

The CDR3 protein is CAWSVLLTEQWNEKLFF. CDR3 in DNA: TGTGCCTGGAGTGTGCTGCTGACAGAGCAATGGAATGAAAAACTGTTTTTT. The chain uses TRBV30 and TRBJ1-4; D may be TRBD1 (5 bases). Germline assignment: CDR1 GTSNPN and CDR2 SVGIG (reference sequence). This CDR3 is 17 amino acids long. Trimming shortened V by 0 bases and J by 5 bases, and 19 bases separated the two germline ends.

In its sample, this clone was seen once. CDR3 nucleotides: TGCAGCTCCCGGGACAAACTGAACACTGAAGCTTTCTTT. Translation gives CSSRDKLNTEAFF. The chain carries TRBV29-1 and TRBJ1-1; weak D call: TRBD1 (6 bases). This CDR3 has 13 residues. Germline assignment: CDR1 SQVTM and CDR2 ANQGSEA. Trimming took off 8 bases at V and 0 bases at J, with 13 bases between the two ends.

The V call is TRBV15, the J call TRBJ2-7, with D perhaps matching TRBD2 (6 bases). The V gene's germline CDR1 is LNHNV and CDR2 YYDKDF (reference sequence). V was clipped by 0 bases and J by 8 bases, with 14 bases between them. The CDR3 sequence is 14 residues long. The CDR3 coding sequence is TGTGCCACCAGCAGAGATCTTGGCGGGGAACAGCAGTACGTC. This sequence encodes CATSRDLGGEQQYV.

The chain couples TRBV5-3 to TRBJ1-2; 9 bases are a match to TRBD1. TRBV5-3 is designated an ORF whose function remains uncertain. CDR3 length: 18 residues. V lost 4 bases to trimming and J lost 4 bases; unmatched junction nucleotides: 17. The DNA for the CDR3 is TGTGCCAGAAGCCCGCGCCGGGAGGGGACAGGGCTATTCTATGGCTACACCTTC. This translates into CARSPRREGTGLFYGYTF.

This clone occurred a few times. This chain uses TRBV7-8 with TRBJ2-3, with D possibly matching TRBD2 (6 bases). The CDR3 is 15 amino acids. The V and J ends lost 3 bases and 2 bases respectively, with 12 bases between them. The V gene's germline CDR1 is SGHVS and CDR2 FQNEAQ. Here the CDR3 reads CASSLRRGPTDTQYF. CDR3 bases: TGTGCCAGCAGCTTGCGGAGGGGACCCACAGATACGCAGTATTTT.